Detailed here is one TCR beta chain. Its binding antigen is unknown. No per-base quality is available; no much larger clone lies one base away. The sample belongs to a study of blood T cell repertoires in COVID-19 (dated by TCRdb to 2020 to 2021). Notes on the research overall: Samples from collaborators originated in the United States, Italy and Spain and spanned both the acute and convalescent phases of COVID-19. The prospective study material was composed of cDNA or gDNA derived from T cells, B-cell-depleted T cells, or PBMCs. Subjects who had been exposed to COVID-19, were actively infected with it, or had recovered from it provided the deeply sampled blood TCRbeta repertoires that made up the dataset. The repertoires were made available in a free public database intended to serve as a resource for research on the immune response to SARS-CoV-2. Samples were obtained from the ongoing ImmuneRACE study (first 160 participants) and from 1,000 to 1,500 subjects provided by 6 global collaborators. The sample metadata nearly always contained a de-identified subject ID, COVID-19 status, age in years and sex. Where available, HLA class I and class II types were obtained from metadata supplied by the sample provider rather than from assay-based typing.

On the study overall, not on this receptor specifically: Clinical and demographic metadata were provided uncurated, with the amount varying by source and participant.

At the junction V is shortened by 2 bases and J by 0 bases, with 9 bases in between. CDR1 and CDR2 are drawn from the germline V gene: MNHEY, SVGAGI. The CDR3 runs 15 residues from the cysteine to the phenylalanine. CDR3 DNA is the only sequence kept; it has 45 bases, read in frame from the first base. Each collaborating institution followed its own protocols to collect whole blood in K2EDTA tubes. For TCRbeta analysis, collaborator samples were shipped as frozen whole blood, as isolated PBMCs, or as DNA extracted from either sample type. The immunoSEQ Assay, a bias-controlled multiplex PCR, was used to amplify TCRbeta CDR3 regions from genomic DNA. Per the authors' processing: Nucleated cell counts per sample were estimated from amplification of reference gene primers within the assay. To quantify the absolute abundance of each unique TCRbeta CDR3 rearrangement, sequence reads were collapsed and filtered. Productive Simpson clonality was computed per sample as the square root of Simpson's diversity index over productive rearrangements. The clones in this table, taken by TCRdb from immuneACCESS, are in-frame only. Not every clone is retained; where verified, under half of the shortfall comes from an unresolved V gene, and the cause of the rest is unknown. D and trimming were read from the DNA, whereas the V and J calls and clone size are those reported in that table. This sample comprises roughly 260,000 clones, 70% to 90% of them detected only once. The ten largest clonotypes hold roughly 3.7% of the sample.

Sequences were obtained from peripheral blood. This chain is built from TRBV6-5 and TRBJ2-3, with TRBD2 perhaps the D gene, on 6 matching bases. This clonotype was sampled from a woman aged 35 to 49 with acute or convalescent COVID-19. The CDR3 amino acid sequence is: CASSYRGASTDTQYF. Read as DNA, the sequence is TGTGCCAGCAGTTACCGCGGGGCTAGCACAGATACGCAGTATTTT.